This TCR beta chain is from a study of blood T cell repertoires in COVID-19. The CDR3 length is 14 residues. V gave up 3 bases and J gave up 2 bases; unmatched junction bases: 7. Looked up from germline, CDR1 is DFQATT and CDR2 is SNEGSKA (reference sequence). Authors' analysis steps: The assay estimated nucleated cells by amplifying reference gene primers. Method: immunoSEQ multiplex PCR; TCRdb's copy keeps in-frame clones and lacks some. The D gene and trimming were derived from the DNA, and the V and J assignments and clone size from that table. The table records 300,000 to 350,000 clones, 65% to 85% of them present only once.

This receptor was obtained from a man aged 30-40 years with active or convalescent COVID-19. Sequenced input: peripheral blood. The V call is TRBV20-1, the J call TRBJ2-7; 7 nucleotides match TRBD2. The CDR3 sequence: CSASNRAGPYEQYF. The CDR3 nucleotides read TGCAGTGCTAGTAATCGAGCGGGACCCTACGAGCAGTACTTC.